This T cell receptor (beta chain) was retrieved from a study of kidney transplant recipient with SARS-CoV-2 infection. CDR3 length: 16 residues. CDR1 and CDR2 from the germline V gene are LGHNA and YSLEER. Worth noting for this clonotype: Given a much more abundant clone one base away, this may be a read error.

TCRdb re-analysed the reads in MiXCR, keeping a single row per CDR3 protein. The top ten clones hold roughly 7.3% of a sample with about 240,000 distinct CDR3 sequences, around 30% of them seen once. The clonotype was recovered from a male patient in his thirties who had COVID-19 and was a kidney transplant recipient. Some T cells may be the graft donor's. The starting material was a blood sample, obtained at baseline and between days 110 and 120 from a kidney transplant recipient. The chain uses TRBV4-3 and TRBJ1-5; D is possibly TRBD1 (6 bases). The CDR3 here is CAGSQALIRGRQPQHF. CDR3 bases: TGCGCCGGCAGCCAAGCCCTCATCAGGGGACGTCAGCCCCAGCATTTT.